What follows are 15 T cell receptor beta chains derived from one specimen sequenced in a study of shared clonotypes between healthy human individuals. Repertoires were generated with immunoSEQ multiplex PCR, while TCRdb's copy carries only in-frame clones and drops some. The data hold 2,100,000 or so clones, with under 97% observed a single time. The sequenced material came from naive CD4+ T cells sorted from blood. Indicated subset: CD45RA+ positively selected. Receptors originate from a man aged 18 to 29 in good health.

V and J are TRBV18 and TRBJ1-2; D gene unclear. CDR3 length equals 13 residues. V was clipped by 6 bases and J by 4 bases, with 12 bases between them. CDR1 is KGHSH and CDR2 is LQKENI in the germline V gene. In DNA, the CDR3 is TGTGCCAGCTCCGTAGGACCGCTCTATGGCTACACCTTC. It encodes CASSVGPLYGYTF.

The chain joins TRBV19 to TRBJ2-3, with 11 positions matching TRBD2. With 6 bases clipped from V and 4 bases from J, the junction kept 6 bases outside the gene matches. Germline V gene lookup returns CDR1 LNHDA and CDR2 SQIVND (reference sequence). The CDR3 extends over 15 amino acids. CDR3 DNA: TGTGCCAGTAGAAACCTAGCGGGAGGACCAGATACGCAGTATTTT. This translates into CASRNLAGGPDTQYF.

The rearrangement uses TRBV2 and TRBJ1-3; TRBD1 matches at 7 bases. The length of the CDR3 is 14 residues. Per the germline V gene, CDR1 is SNHLY and CDR2 is FYNNEI. The V gene end was trimmed by 6 bases and the J gene end by 2 bases; junction bases not matched to a gene: 4. Written as DNA, the CDR3 is TGTGCCAGCAGGGGCGGGACAGCTGGAAACACCATATATTTT. Translated, it gives CASRGGTAGNTIYF.

Regarding this clone: This sample includes further DNA sequences coding for the same CDR3. The J gene is TRBJ2-5, the V gene TRBV9, with 13 bases identical to TRBD2. Germline-derived CDR1 and CDR2 are SGDLS and YYNGEE. V dropped 2 bases and J dropped 5; count of bases not matched to a gene: 6. The CDR3 sequence is 16 residues long. The CDR3 sequence: CASSVTSGGAGETQYF. The CDR3, as DNA: TGTGCCAGCAGCGTTACTAGCGGGGGGGCCGGTGAGACCCAGTACTTC.

V usage is TRBV7-8 and J usage is TRBJ1-5, with a possible D match to TRBD1 (5 bases). Trimming stripped 0 bases from V and 0 bases from J, with 15 bases between. This CDR3 comprises 18 residues. Germline CDR1 and CDR2: SGHVS and FQNEAQ. CDR3 residues: CASSLARWAGFSNQPQHF. The CDR3 bases are TGTGCCAGCAGCTTAGCGCGGTGGGCAGGGTTTAGCAATCAGCCCCAGCATTTT.

The rearrangement links TRBV6-5 to TRBJ2-7; D gene uncertain. V lost 5 bases, J lost 7 bases, and 15 bases lay in between. Germline V gives CDR1 MNHEY, CDR2 SVGAGI. CDR3 length: 13 amino acids. CDR3 protein: CASSPGPALEQYF. CDR3 DNA: TGTGCCAGCAGTCCTGGACCTGCCTTGGAGCAGTACTTC.

V and J are TRBV5-1 and TRBJ1-2; D not resolved. V was cut by 3 bases and J by 8 bases, with 11 bases left in between. The germline V gene encodes CDR1 SGHRS and CDR2 YFSETQ. The length of the CDR3 is 12 residues. Written as DNA, the CDR3 is TGCGCCAGCAGCTCAACAGCCGTGGGCTACACCTTC. Amino acid sequence: CASSSTAVGYTF.

This rearrangement joins TRBV10-2 to TRBJ2-3, with D uncertain. The CDR3 consists of 14 residues. Germline assignment: CDR1 WSHSY and CDR2 SAAADI. V was trimmed by 3 bases and J by 0 bases, leaving 7 bases between them. The CDR3, as DNA: TGCGCCAGCAGTGATTTAAGTAGCACAGATACGCAGTATTTT. Protein product: CASSDLSSTDTQYF.

This rearrangement joins TRBV5-6 to TRBJ2-3; the D gene could be TRBD1 or TRBD2 (6 bases each). V lost 7 bases and J 1 base, leaving 25 bases between the germline ends. The CDR3 runs 18 residues. Germline-derived CDR1 and CDR2 are SGHDT and YYEEEE. This CDR3 is CASFTGDKTKVGTDTQYF. The CDR3 DNA sequence: TGTGCCAGCTTCACGGGGGACAAGACTAAAGTGGGCACAGATACGCAGTATTTT.

CDR3 residues: CASSRGATNEKLFF. The CDR3 DNA reads TGTGCCAGCAGCCGAGGGGCAACTAATGAAAAACTGTTTTTT. The V call is TRBV6-1, the J call TRBJ1-4, with D possibly matching TRBD1 (5 bases). The germline V gene has CDR1 MNHNS and CDR2 SASEGT. There are 14 residues in the CDR3. V was shortened by 6 bases and J by 0 bases, with 8 bases between the two germline ends.

J is TRBJ1-1 and V is TRBV28, with D uncertain. Trimming removed 3 bases from V and 10 bases from J, with 12 bases in between. In germline, CDR1 is MDHEN, CDR2 SYDVKM. The CDR3 extends over 12 amino acids. Here the CDR3 DNA reads TGTGCCAGCAGTTTTAGTAGACTGGGAGCTTTCTTT. Protein: CASSFSRLGAFF.

The V gene is TRBV7-9, the J gene TRBJ2-1, with 7 bases lining up with TRBD1. CDR1 and CDR2 (germline): SEHNR, FQNEAQ (reference sequence). V lost 0 bases and J lost 15; bases outside the gene matches: 5. The CDR3 runs to 12 residues. CDR3 sequence (DNA): TGTGCCAGCAGCTTAGCCGGACAGGAGGCGTTCTTC. Amino acid sequence: CASSLAGQEAFF.

The rearrangement joins TRBV7-6 to TRBJ1-5; 8 bases are a match to TRBD1. Trimming cost V 4 bases and J 2 bases; bases outside gene matches: 1. This CDR3 contains 14 residues. From germline, CDR1 is SGHVS and CDR2 FNYEAQ. CDR3 DNA sequence: TGTGCCAGCAGCTCGACAGGGGGCAATCAGCCCCAGCATTTT. Its translation is CASSSTGGNQPQHF.

The rearrangement uses TRBV30 and TRBJ2-5, with a weak D call TRBD2 (6 bases). V was trimmed by 1 base and J by 1 base, leaving 10 bases between them. The length of the CDR3 is 14 residues. Germline CDR1 is GTSNPN and CDR2 is SVGIG (reference sequence). CDR3 loop: CAWSGLVPQETQYF. The CDR3 bases are TGTGCCTGGAGTGGACTAGTCCCCCAAGAGACCCAGTACTTC.

The sample holds one count of this clone. The chain combines TRBV29-1 with TRBJ2-3; 12 bases are shared with TRBD2. The CDR3 has 15 amino acids. J gave up 5 bases and V 3 bases, and 6 bases lay outside the gene matches. CDR1 is SQVTM, CDR2 ANQGSEA, per germline. CDR3 residues: CSVERLAGERDTQYF. CDR3 bases: TGCAGCGTTGAGAGACTAGCGGGAGAGAGAGATACGCAGTATTTT.